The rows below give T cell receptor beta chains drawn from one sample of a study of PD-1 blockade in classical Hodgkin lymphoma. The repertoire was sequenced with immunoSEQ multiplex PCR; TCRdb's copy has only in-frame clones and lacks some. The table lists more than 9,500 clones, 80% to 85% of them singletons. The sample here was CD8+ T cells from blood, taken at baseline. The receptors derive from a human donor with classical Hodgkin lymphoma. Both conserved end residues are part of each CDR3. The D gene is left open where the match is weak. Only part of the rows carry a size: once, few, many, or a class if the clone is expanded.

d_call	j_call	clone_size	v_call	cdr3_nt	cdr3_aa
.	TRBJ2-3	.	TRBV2	TGTGCCAGCAGGGATGGGTTACTAGTCACTAGCACAGATACGCAGTATTTT	CASRDGLLVTSTDTQYF
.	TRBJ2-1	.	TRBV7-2	TGTGCCAGCAGCTTAGACAGCGGTAGTTCCTACAATGAGCAGTTCTTC	CASSLDSGSSYNEQFF
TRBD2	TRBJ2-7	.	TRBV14	TGTGCCAGCAGCCATACCGGGACTAGCGGGAGACTCTACGAGCAGTACTTC	CASSHTGTSGRLYEQYF
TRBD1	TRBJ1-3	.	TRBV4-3	TGCGCCAGCAGCCACGGGACAGGGAGTGGAAACACCATATATTTT	CASSHGTGSGNTIYF
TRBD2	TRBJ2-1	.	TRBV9	TGTGCCAGCACAGGGGGGACTAGCGGAGCCCCCTACAATGAGCAGTTCTTC	CASTGGTSGAPYNEQFF
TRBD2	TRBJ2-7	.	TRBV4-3	TGCGCCAGCAGCCCAGGACTAGCGGGATCCTACGAGCAGTACTTC	CASSPGLAGSYEQYF
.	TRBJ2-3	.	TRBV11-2	TGTGCCAGCAGGGGTCGGGATACGCAGTATTTT	CASRGRDTQYF
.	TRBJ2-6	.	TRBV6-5	TGTGCCAGCAGTTACTCACACTCTGGGGCCAACGTCCTGACTTTC	CASSYSHSGANVLTF
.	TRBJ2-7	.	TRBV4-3	TGCGCCAGCAGCCCCGGATGGGGGAGCTCCTACGAGCAGTACTTC	CASSPGWGSSYEQYF
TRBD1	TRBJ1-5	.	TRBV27	TGTGCCAGCAGTCACAGGGGGGTCAATCAGCCCCAGCATTTT	CASSHRGVNQPQHF
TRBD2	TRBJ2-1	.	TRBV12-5	TGTGCTAGTGGTTTGGACTTAGCGGGCGGGGCTAGCTCCTACAATGAGCAGTTCTTC	CASGLDLAGGASSYNEQFF
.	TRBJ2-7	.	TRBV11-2	TGTGCCAGCAGCTCAGACGGAAACTCCTACGAGCAGTACTTC	CASSSDGNSYEQYF
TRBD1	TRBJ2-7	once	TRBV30	TGTGCCTGGAAGAGGGGGCGTGAGCAGTACTTC	CAWKRGREQYF
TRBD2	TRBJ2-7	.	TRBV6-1	TGTGCCAGTAGGGGAGTGCTAGCGGGAATCTACGAGCAGTACTTC	CASRGVLAGIYEQYF